This is a list of T cell receptor beta chains from one sample in a study of T cell clones after liver transplantation. Here immunoSEQ multiplex PCR was the method, and the copy in TCRdb shows in-frame clones only, minus some. The sample has approximately 6,200 clones, roughly 80% seen once. Specimen: CD8+ T cells from blood, collected approximately 3.5 years after liver transplant. Receptors were obtained from a human patient who received a liver transplant. Certain T cells may be donor cells from the graft. Both conserved end residues are part of each CDR3. A D gene is named only where the DNA matches it firmly. Expanded clones get a size class; other rows say once, few or many, or leave the size out.

d_gene | j_gene | abundance | v_gene | CDR3nt | CDR3aa
TRBD1 | TRBJ2-6 | . | TRBV28 | TGTGCCAGCAGTTTTTCAGGACAGGGGGAGGGGGCCAACGTCCTGACTTTC | CASSFSGQGEGANVLTF
. | TRBJ2-2 | . | TRBV7-9 | TGTGCCAGCAGCCCAAGTAGCGAGAACACCGGGGAGCTGTTTTTT | CASSPSSENTGELFF
TRBD1 | TRBJ1-1 | once | TRBV7-9 | TGTGCCAGCAGCTGGGACAGGGGGCTCTCCGGACTGAACACTGAAGCTTTCTTT | CASSWDRGLSGLNTEAFF
TRBD1 | TRBJ1-1 | . | TRBV29-1 | TGCAGCGTTGAGGCGACAGGGACCGGCTGGGAAGCTTTCTTT | CSVEATGTGWEAFF
TRBD1 | TRBJ1-2 | . | TRBV28 | TGTGCCAGCAGTTTAGGGGCAGGGGGTTTTCACTATGGCTACACCTTC | CASSLGAGGFHYGYTF
. | TRBJ2-7 | . | TRBV4-1 | TGCGCCAGCAGCCAAGTCGGCTCCTACGAGCAGTACTTC | CASSQVGSYEQYF
. | TRBJ2-1 | . | TRBV27 | TGTGCCAGCAGTAGCATCCCCTACAATGAGCAGTTCTTC | CASSSIPYNEQFF